The 28 T cell receptor beta chains presented below share a single source sample, sequenced in a study of cytomegalovirus exposure and HLA in healthy donors. With 60 Vbeta and 13 Jbeta primers, the PCR was carried out. Using immunoSEQ multiplex PCR, the repertoire was profiled, and TCRdb retains in-frame clones only, with some absent. Of approximately 110,000 clones listed, around 80% are singletons. The specimen sequenced was PBMCs. The receptors were sampled from a man aged 30 to 45 in good health and CMV-seropositive.

This rearrangement joins TRBV7-8 to TRBJ1-5; D gene unclear. Trimming removed 1 base at V and 4 bases at J, with 8 bases between. The V gene's germline CDR1 is SGHVS and CDR2 FQNEAQ. CDR3 length: 14 residues. The CDR3 DNA follows: TGTGCCAGCAGCTTAGGGAACGGGAATCAGCCCCAGCATTTT. Encoded protein: CASSLGNGNQPQHF. The entire variable domain, with the rest obtained from reference TRBV7-8 and TRBJ1-5, is as follows: GAGVSQSPRYKVAKRGQDVALRCDPISGHVSLFWYQQALGQGPEFLTYFQNEAQLDKSGLPSDRFFAERPEGSVSTLKIQRTQQEDSAVYLCASSLGNGNQPQHFGDGTRLSIL.

J is TRBJ2-3 and V is TRBV7-2; D remains unclear. V was shortened by 3 bases and J by 7 bases, with 5 bases between the two germline ends. Germline assignment: CDR1 SGHTA and CDR2 FQGNSA. CDR3 length equals 11 residues. The CDR3 bases are TGTGCCAGCAGCTTCCTAAATACGCAGTATTTT. Translating it yields CASSFLNTQYF.

The V and J genes are TRBV27 and TRBJ2-7, with 7 nucleotides matching TRBD1. V lost 3 bases and J lost 6; bases outside the gene matches: 5. CDR1 is MNHEY and CDR2 is SMNVEV in the germline V gene (reference sequence). CDR3 length equals 13 residues. CDR3 protein: CASSFRGPGEQYF. CDR3 in DNA: TGTGCCAGCAGTTTTAGGGGGCCAGGCGAGCAGTACTTC.

This clone was found a few times. The chain recombines TRBV4-2 with TRBJ1-6; the match to TRBD1 covers 8 bases. This CDR3 spans 17 amino acids. Unmatched junction bases numbered 5, after V lost 0 bases and J lost 4 bases. CDR1 and CDR2 from the germline V gene are LGHNA and YNFKEQ. The CDR3 loop reads CASSQDRTGRYNSPLHF. For the CDR3, the DNA is TGTGCCAGCAGCCAAGATCGGACAGGGAGATATAATTCACCCCTCCACTTT.

The chain couples TRBV6-1 to TRBJ2-2; 8 nucleotides line up with TRBD1. Trimming took 4 bases from V and 5 from J; bases not matched to a gene: 3. The CDR3 spans 14 residues. Looked up from germline, CDR1 is MNHNS and CDR2 is SASEGT. CDR3 nucleotides: TGTGCCAGCAGTGCCCGGACAGGGACCGGGGAGCTGTTTTTT. Residues: CASSARTGTGELFF.

This chain links TRBV28 with TRBJ2-5; 7 positions match TRBD1. This CDR3 spans 14 amino acids. The V gene end was trimmed by 8 bases and the J gene end by 9 bases; junction bases not matched to a gene: 15. Germline V gives CDR1 MDHEN, CDR2 SYDVKM. The CDR3 region is CASFQGDHAKPQYF. The CDR3 DNA sequence: TGTGCCAGCTTCCAGGGGGACCACGCAAAGCCCCAGTACTTC.

This clone was counted a few times. The gene calls are TRBV4-1 and TRBJ2-1; 8 bases are a match to TRBD2. CDR1 and CDR2 from the germline V gene are MGHRA and YSYEKL. CDR3 size: 16 residues. The V segment lost 2 bases and the J segment 4 bases; nucleotides outside the gene matches: 7. This chain's CDR3 is CASSQSRGVIYNEQFF. The CDR3 DNA is TGCGCCAGCAGCCAATCGCGGGGGGTGATTTACAATGAGCAGTTCTTC.

CDR3 sequence reads: CASSFSPITGGYTF. In DNA, the CDR3 is TGTGCCAGCAGCTTTTCTCCTATAACAGGCGGCTACACCTTC. This chain uses TRBV7-2 with TRBJ1-2, with a possible D match to TRBD1 (5 bases). With 3 bases removed from V and 8 bases from J, the gap between germline ends came to 16 bases. CDR1 SGHTA and CDR2 FQGNSA come from the germline V gene. CDR3 length equals 14 residues.

The CDR3 reads CASSLVGAVNYEQYF. CDR3 DNA sequence: TGTGCCAGCAGCTTGGTAGGAGCGGTGAACTACGAGCAGTACTTC. The chain couples TRBV5-5 to TRBJ2-7, with a weak D call TRBD2 (5 bases). Germline V lookup: CDR1 SGHKS, CDR2 YYEKEE (reference sequence). V lost 0 bases to trimming and J lost 3 bases, with 13 bases between them. This CDR3 comprises 15 residues.

V and J are TRBV9 and TRBJ2-3, with TRBD2 matching 9 bases. The CDR3 length is 17 residues. J gave up 1 base and V 5 bases, and 11 bases lay outside the gene matches. Germline V gene sequence: CDR1 SGDLS, CDR2 YYNGEE. The DNA of the CDR3 is TGTGCCAGCAGGCCTGCGGCGGGGGGGCCCCGCACAGATACGCAGTATTTT. Protein sequence: CASRPAAGGPRTDTQYF.

This chain uses TRBV29-1 with TRBJ2-7; 7 nucleotides line up with TRBD2. The CDR3 spans 13 residues. Germline V lookup: CDR1 SQVTM, CDR2 ANQGSEA. The ends lost 4 bases at V and 7 bases at J; junction bases unmatched: 10. The CDR3, as DNA: TGCAGCGTTGGGGGGGGAGCGTTCGGAGAGCAGTACTTC. It codes for CSVGGGAFGEQYF.

V usage is TRBV7-9 and J usage is TRBJ2-5; 7 nucleotides agree with TRBD2. The J call is doubtful: the DNA matches TRBJ2-7 better. The CDR3 has 14 amino acids. Looked up from germline, CDR1 is SEHNR and CDR2 is FQNEAQ (reference sequence). CDR3 coding DNA: TGTGCCAGCAGCTTAGTGGCGGGAGACTACGAGCAGTACTTC. The encoded protein is CASSLVAGDYEQYF.

The chain employs TRBV5-4 and TRBJ2-5; 12 bases are shared with TRBD2. The J call is doubtful: the DNA matches TRBJ2-7 better. Germline lookup yields CDR1 SGHNT and CDR2 YYREEE (reference sequence). The CDR3 is 15 residues long. CDR3 sequence: CASSGGLAGGYEQYF. The CDR3 DNA is TGTGCCAGCAGCGGGGGACTAGCGGGCGGGTACGAGCAGTACTTC.

About this clone itself: This specimen includes other DNA sequences encoding the same CDR3. V usage is TRBV7-2 and J usage is TRBJ1-5; D is uncertain. The germline CDR1 and CDR2 sequences are SGHTA and FQGNSA. The CDR3 covers 12 residues. V gave up 6 bases and J gave up 1 base, with 4 bases separating them. For the CDR3, the DNA is TGTGCCAGCAGTGGCAGCAATCAGCCCCAGCATTTT. It encodes CASSGSNQPQHF.

This clone was counted only a few times. The chain joins TRBV6-1 to TRBJ1-1, with 7 bases aligning to TRBD1. Germline trimming cut 6 bases from V and 1 base from J; bases unmatched to any gene: 5. Germline values: CDR1 MNHNS, CDR2 SASEGT. There are 14 residues in the CDR3. Here the CDR3 DNA reads TGTGCCAGCAGCTCGACAGGGAGGAACACTGAAGCTTTCTTT. This encodes CASSSTGRNTEAFF.

The J gene is TRBJ2-1, the V gene TRBV6-5; tentatively, D is TRBD2 (7 bases). V lost 6 bases to trimming and J lost 6 bases, with 15 bases between them. This CDR3 spans 14 amino acids. Germline values: CDR1 MNHEY, CDR2 SVGAGI. CDR3 sequence (DNA): TGTGCCAGCAGCCAAGGGGGGGCCCTCAATGAGCAGTTCTTC. It translates to CASSQGGALNEQFF.

J is TRBJ2-7 and V is TRBV19, with D perhaps matching TRBD1 (5 bases). Germline CDR1 is LNHDA and CDR2 is SQIVND (reference sequence). The germline V and J ends were trimmed by 4 bases and 3 bases, with 13 bases remaining between them. The CDR3 spans 14 residues. CDR3 in DNA: TGTGCCAGTAGTAACCCCCAGGGTTTCTACGAGCAGTACTTC. This gives the protein CASSNPQGFYEQYF.

This chain uses TRBV25-1 with TRBJ2-1; TRBD1 matches at 8 bases. CDR1 is MGHDK and CDR2 is SYGVNS in the germline V gene. This CDR3 region has 14 residues. With 2 bases clipped from V and 7 bases from J, the junction kept 4 bases outside the gene matches. The CDR3 coding sequence is TGTGCCAGCAGTGAAGAAGACAGGGGAAATGAGCAGTTCTTC. Translating gives CASSEEDRGNEQFF.

Notes on this clone: The sample has other DNA sequences that encode this CDR3 too. The V and J genes are TRBV28 and TRBJ1-2; D might be TRBD1 (5 bases). CDR3 length: 12 amino acids. Trimming removed 5 bases at V and 5 bases at J, with 9 bases between. CDR1 is MDHEN, CDR2 SYDVKM, per germline. For the CDR3, the DNA is TGTGCCAGCAGTCTCAGACAGTATGGCTACACCTTC. Translated, it gives CASSLRQYGYTF.

The genes are TRBV7-6 and TRBJ2-7, with a tentative D call TRBD1 (5 bases). The CDR3 is 13 amino acids. Germline loops: CDR1 SGHVS, CDR2 FNYEAQ. The V end was cut by 1 base, the J end by 7 bases, with 11 bases between. The CDR3 DNA reads as TGTGCCAGCAGCTTAGATTATAAGGGGGAGCAGTACTTC. It translates to CASSLDYKGEQYF.

This clone appeared once. The rearrangement joins TRBV29-1 to TRBJ1-2, with D perhaps TRBD1 (5 bases). Germline V gives CDR1 SQVTM, CDR2 ANQGSEA. The CDR3 sequence is 11 residues long. Trimming left V 3 bases short and J 6 bases short, with 8 bases between. DNA of the CDR3: TGCAGCGTTGACCAAGGGGATGGCTACACCTTC. It translates to CSVDQGDGYTF.

As DNA, the CDR3 is TGTGCCAGCAGTACCCGAGGAGCAAGAGGTTATGGCTACACCTTC. Its translation is CASSTRGARGYGYTF. The rearrangement links TRBV27 to TRBJ1-2; D ambiguous. The V gene's germline CDR1 is MNHEY and CDR2 SMNVEV (reference sequence). Trimming pared 5 bases from V and 5 bases from J, leaving 18 bases between. CDR3 size: 15 residues.

The V and J genes are TRBV12-2 and TRBJ1-2; the table names TRBD1, a call not compared with the DNA. TRBV12-2 is noted as a pseudogene. This CDR3 has 13 residues. Here the CDR3 DNA reads TGTGCAAGTCGCTTAGGGGCAGGGGATGGCTACACCTTC. Its protein product is CASRLGAGDGYTF.

This chain connects TRBV28 to TRBJ2-5; tentatively, D is TRBD1 (5 bases). Germline CDR1 reads MDHEN; CDR2 reads SYDVKM. The CDR3 is made up of 14 amino acids. V was shortened by 1 base and J by 1 base, with 7 bases between the two germline ends. In DNA form, the CDR3 reads TGTGCCAGCAGTTTATATGGGGCCCAAGAGACCCAGTACTTC. Protein: CASSLYGAQETQYF.

The genes are TRBV5-1 and TRBJ2-1; the D is unclear. The V end lost 1 base, the J end lost 10 bases, and 15 bases lay between the germline ends. The CDR3 runs 14 residues. Germline lookup yields CDR1 SGHRS and CDR2 YFSETQ. The CDR3 region is CASSLFEASPEQFF. The CDR3 DNA is TGCGCCAGCAGCTTGTTCGAGGCCAGCCCAGAGCAGTTCTTC. Looking up the rest from reference TRBV5-1 and TRBJ2-1 gives the full variable domain: KAGVTQTPRYLIKTRGQQVTLSCSPISGHRSVSWYQQTPGQGLQFLFEYFSETQRNKGNFPGRFSGRQFSNSRSEMNVSTLELGDSALYLCASSLFEASPEQFFGPGTRLTVL.

The chain uses TRBV7-2 and TRBJ1-4, with D hard to call. The CDR3 runs 16 residues. Per germline, CDR1 SGHTA and CDR2 FQGNSA. V lost 1 base and J lost 0, with 9 bases in between. CDR3 in amino acids: CASSLDRSATNEKLFF. The CDR3 region has the DNA TGTGCCAGCAGCTTAGACAGAAGTGCAACTAATGAAAAACTGTTTTTT.

The sample holds a few counts of this clone. Compared with germline, one end of the junction differs, possibly owing to a read error. The chain uses TRBV7-9 and TRBJ2-7; 8 bases fit TRBD2. With the DNA end fitting TRBJ2-5 better, the J assignment may be wrong. From germline, CDR1 is SEHNR and CDR2 FQNEAQ (reference sequence). This CDR3 has 16 amino acids. This CDR3 is CSSSPGGAAPKETQYF. The CDR3 bases are TGTTCCAGCAGTCCCGGGGGGGCGGCCCCCAAAGAGACCCAGTACTTC.

This clone was seen just once. This sequence joins TRBV19 and TRBJ2-2; 10 bases agree with TRBD1. V shed 7 bases and J 5 bases; nucleotides not matched to a gene: 10. The CDR3 runs 16 residues. Germline V lookup: CDR1 LNHDA, CDR2 SQIVND (reference sequence). CDR3: CASKVAGTGVTGELFF. The DNA for the CDR3 is TGTGCCAGTAAAGTAGCCGGGACAGGGGTTACCGGGGAGCTGTTTTTT.